This passage covers 14 T cell receptor beta chains from one sample sequenced in a study of blood T cell dynamics during melanoma immunotherapy. The sample's time point: pre-treatment baseline. Sequenced by immunoSEQ multiplex PCR; TCRdb stores in-frame clones only, minus some. The sample has about 22,000 clones; roughly 91% are singletons. The specimen comprised blood, sampled from a patient treated with checkpoint blockade. All receptors come from a human donor with melanoma.

The chain joins TRBV9 to TRBJ2-5; perhaps TRBD2 as D (6 bases). Deletions cut 0 bases from V and 5 bases from J, with 20 bases between. CDR1 and CDR2 from the germline V gene are SGDLS and YYNGEE. The CDR3 is 17 amino acids. CDR3 coding DNA: TGTGCCAGCAGCGTAGCCATCGGACTACCCGAGGGGGAGACCCAGTACTTC. Encoded protein: CASSVAIGLPEGETQYF.

In this sample, this clone turned up a few times. V usage is TRBV7-9 and J usage is TRBJ1-1; D not resolved. The CDR3 has 10 residues. Trimming pared 1 base from V and 10 bases from J, leaving 4 bases between. Germline V gene data show CDR1 as SEHNR and CDR2 as FQNEAQ (reference sequence). CDR3 coding DNA: TGTGCCAGCAGCTTAGAGTCAGCTTTCTTT. It codes for CASSLESAFF.

This clone was observed a few times. The rearrangement joins TRBV5-1 to TRBJ2-7; D ambiguous. Deletions cut 1 base from V and 9 bases from J, with 14 bases between. CDR3 length: 13 residues. Germline values: CDR1 SGHRS, CDR2 YFSETQ. The CDR3 DNA reads TGCGCCAGCAGCTTGACGCCAGAGCTTGGGCAGTACTTC. It yields the protein CASSLTPELGQYF.

This sequence joins TRBV18 and TRBJ2-5; D is possibly TRBD2 (5 bases). The CDR3 length is 16 residues. The germline V and J ends were trimmed by 0 bases and 7 bases, with 18 bases remaining between them. Germline values: CDR1 KGHSH, CDR2 LQKENI. CDR3 in DNA: TGTGCCAGCTCACCACCGGCTCGCCACCCGGCGGGGACCCAGTACTTC. Protein: CASSPPARHPAGTQYF.

This rearrangement joins TRBV6-6 to TRBJ1-1, with a possible D match to TRBD1 (6 bases). This CDR3 is 13 amino acids long. V shed 6 bases and J shed 9 bases, with 17 bases lying between them. Germline CDR1 and CDR2: MNHNY and SVGAGI (reference sequence). The CDR3, as DNA: TGTGCCAGCAGCCCTCCACAGGGTTTTCAAGCTTTCTTT. Protein product: CASSPPQGFQAFF.

The V gene is TRBV11-2, the J gene TRBJ2-7; 7 positions agree with TRBD1. The CDR3 totals 15 residues. CDR1 SGHAT and CDR2 FQNNGV come from the germline V gene. Trimming at V came to 3 bases and at J to 6 bases, leaving 11 bases not matched to a gene. The CDR3: CASSFTSDRVIEQYF. In DNA form, the CDR3 reads TGTGCCAGCAGCTTCACTTCAGACAGGGTAATCGAGCAGTACTTC.

V gene TRBV18 combines with J gene TRBJ1-1; D perhaps matches TRBD1 (6 bases). Germline values: CDR1 KGHSH, CDR2 LQKENI. The length of the CDR3 is 16 residues. V dropped 2 bases and J dropped 0 bases, with 13 bases sitting between them. The CDR3 is CASSPARGGLNTEAFF. The CDR3 DNA reads as TGTGCCAGCTCACCAGCCCGAGGGGGGCTGAACACTGAAGCTTTCTTT.

The rearrangement uses TRBV7-6 and TRBJ2-1; 9 nucleotides line up with TRBD1. Germline CDR1 SGHVS, CDR2 FNYEAQ. The CDR3 is 15 amino acids. Trimming cost V 5 bases and J 5 bases; bases outside gene matches: 7. In DNA, the CDR3 is TGTGCCAGCAGCCCGACAGGGGGGGTTAACAATGAGCAGTTCTTC. Protein product: CASSPTGGVNNEQFF.

The V gene is TRBV30, the J gene TRBJ1-4, with 10 bases lining up with TRBD1. Unmatched junction bases numbered 6, after V lost 0 bases and J lost 8 bases. The CDR3 runs 15 residues. From germline, CDR1 is GTSNPN and CDR2 SVGIG (reference sequence). Written as DNA, the CDR3 is TGTGCCTGGAGTGTGGGGACAGGGGAGGCCGAAAAACTGTTTTTT. Residues: CAWSVGTGEAEKLFF.

This clone was seen once. The genes are TRBV11-2 and TRBJ2-2; D may match TRBD1 or TRBD2 (5 bases each). CDR1 and CDR2 (germline): SGHAT, FQNNGV. The ends were cut back, 5 bases at V and 1 base at J, with 20 bases in the middle. The length of the CDR3 is 18 residues. CDR3 DNA sequence: TGTGCCAGCAGCGACCCTGCCCCCGGGACGGTGAACACCGGGGAGCTGTTTTTT. It translates to CASSDPAPGTVNTGELFF. The complete variable domain, with remaining parts taken from reference TRBV11-2 and TRBJ2-2, reads EAGVAQSPRYKIIEKRQSVAFWCNPISGHATLYWYQQILGQGPKLLIQFQNNGVVDDSQLPKDRFSAERLKGVDSTLKIQPAKLEDSAVYLCASSDPAPGTVNTGELFFGEGSRLTVL.

This chain joins TRBV6-5 and TRBJ2-7; TRBD1 might be the D (6 bases). The V gene lost 7 bases and the J gene lost 2 bases, with 12 bases spanning the gap. The CDR3 is 13 amino acids. CDR1 and CDR2 (germline): MNHEY, SVGAGI. The CDR3 sequence is CASKQQGPYEQYF. The CDR3 DNA reads as TGTGCCAGCAAACAACAGGGACCCTACGAGCAGTACTTC.

This chain's CDR3 is CASLRGPGDTQYF. Written as DNA, the CDR3 is TGTGCCAGCCTAAGGGGGCCGGGGGATACGCAGTATTTT. This chain uses TRBV7-9 with TRBJ2-3; 7 nucleotides match TRBD1. There are 13 residues in the CDR3. The V gene's germline CDR1 is SEHNR and CDR2 FQNEAQ (reference sequence). V was clipped by 8 bases and J by 6 bases; unmatched bases: 8.

The rearrangement links TRBV10-3 to TRBJ2-4, with 8 bases matching TRBD1. The CDR3 runs to 16 residues. Trimming cost V 5 bases and J 0 bases; bases outside gene matches: 6. The germline V gene encodes CDR1 ENHRY and CDR2 SYGVKD. The CDR3 DNA sequence: TGTGCCATCAGTAAGACAGGGGAAATAGCCAAAAACATTCAGTACTTC. It specifies CAISKTGEIAKNIQYF.

This rearrangement joins TRBV11-3 to TRBJ2-1; no firm D call. The CDR3 runs 12 residues. Germline V gene lookup returns CDR1 SGHNT and CDR2 YENEEA. Trimming took off 4 bases at V and 8 bases at J, with 9 bases between the two ends. In DNA form, the CDR3 reads TGTGCCAGCAGCTCCAGTGGTGATGAGCAGTTCTTC. This sequence encodes CASSSSGDEQFF.